This TCR beta chain was obtained from a study of shared clonotypes between healthy human individuals. Findings and limits, study-wide: Represented genetic and exposure-history diversity was restricted by having few donors. Against clonotypes common to all four donors, non-shared ones had lower generation probabilities.

CD45RO-negative CD8 cells positively selected for CCR7 made up the naive population, which excluded terminally differentiated effector memory CD45RA+ cells. Recent vaccinations or acute infections were absent in the healthy HIV-negative adult donors. Assay: immunoSEQ multiplex PCR; the TCRdb copy retains only in-frame clones and omits some. The data show about 2 million clones, approximately 94% seen once. In the case of this clone: What it recognizes is unknown.

The receptor's source is a man between 18 and 35 years old in good health. The sample consisted of naive CD8+ T cells sorted from blood.

CDR3 nucleotides: TGCGCCAGCAGCTATGGGGGCGATTCTGGAAACACCATATATTTT. It specifies CASSYGGDSGNTIYF. The chain is built from TRBV5-1 and TRBJ1-3; D might be TRBD1 (6 bases). Germline CDR1 is SGHRS and CDR2 is YFSETQ. V lost 3 bases to trimming and J lost 1 base, with 11 bases between them. The CDR3 is 15 amino acids.